The clone carrying this TCR beta chain was found a few times. The antigen is undetermined. These data are taken from a study of T cell repertoires in cytomegalovirus infection. For the study at large: Public TCR beta signatures were indicative of both CMV infection and a matching HLA type.

V was pared by 4 bases and J by 1 base, with 7 bases of the junction left unmatched. In germline, CDR1 is ENHRY, CDR2 SYGVKD. The CDR3 runs 16 residues. Regarding the study as a whole: Cumulated frequencies of public TCR beta families served to identify carriers of CMV plus the relevant HLA. The ex vivo response was dominated by HLA-C-restricted CMV-specific TCR beta clonotypes.

TCRdb redid the calling of the reads with MiXCR, one entry per CDR3 protein. The table records about 530,000 distinct CDR3 sequences, about 30% of them present only once. Sequencing input: PBMCs. The V call is TRBV10-3, the J call TRBJ1-2; 9 nucleotides line up with TRBD1. The TCR comes from a human donor in good health (CMV status not recorded). Some clones in this sample may be carry-over from other donors' samples. CDR3 amino acids: CAISGEGTGNNYGYTF. The CDR3 DNA sequence: TGTGCCATCAGTGGAGAGGGGACAGGGAATAACTATGGCTACACCTTC.